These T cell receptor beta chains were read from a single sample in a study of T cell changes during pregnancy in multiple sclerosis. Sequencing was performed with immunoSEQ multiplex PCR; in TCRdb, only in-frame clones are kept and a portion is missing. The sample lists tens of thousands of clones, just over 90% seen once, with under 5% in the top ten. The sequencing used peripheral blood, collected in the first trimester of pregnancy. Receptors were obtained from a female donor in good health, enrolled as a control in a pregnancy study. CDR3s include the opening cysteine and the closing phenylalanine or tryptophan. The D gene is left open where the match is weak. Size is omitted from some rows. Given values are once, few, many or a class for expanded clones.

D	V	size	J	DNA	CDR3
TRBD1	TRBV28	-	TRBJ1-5	TGTGCCAGCAGCTCCGGGACAGGGGGTAATCAGCCCCAGCATTTT	CASSSGTGGNQPQHF
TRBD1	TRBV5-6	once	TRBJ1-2	TGTGCCAGCAGCTTGGCCGGGGAAGGACAGGAGGGCGACTATGGCTACACCTTC	CASSLAGEGQEGDYGYTF
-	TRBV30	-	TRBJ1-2	TGTGCCTGGAGTGTACATCCCCGCTACACCTTC	CAWSVHPRYTF
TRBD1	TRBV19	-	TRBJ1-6	TGTGCCAGTAGTTGGACAGGCAATTCACCCCTCCACTTT	CASSWTGNSPLHF
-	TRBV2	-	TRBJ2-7	TGTGCCAGCAGTGAAGCGCGGCGTACATTAAGGGGTGAGCAGTACTTC	CASSEARRTLRGEQYF
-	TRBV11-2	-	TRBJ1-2	TGTGCCAGCAGCTCTCACCTCCTGGGGGGTGGCTACACCTTC	CASSSHLLGGGYTF
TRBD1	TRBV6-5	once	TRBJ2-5	TGTGCCAGCAGTGCCACAGGGGGCGCGGGGACCCAGTACTTC	CASSATGGAGTQYF
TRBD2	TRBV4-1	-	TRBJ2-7	TGCGCCAGCAGCCAAGATCCCTTATTAGGTAGCGGGAGCCCCTACGAGCAGTACTTC	CASSQDPLLGSGSPYEQYF
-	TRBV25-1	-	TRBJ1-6	TGTGCCACAAGGGACACTGGTAATTCACCCCTCCACTTT	CATRDTGNSPLHF
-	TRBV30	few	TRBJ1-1	TGTGCCTGGAGACCCCAGGGGATTACTGAAGCTTTCTTT	CAWRPQGITEAFF
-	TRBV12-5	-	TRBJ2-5	TGTGCTAGTGCCCCGGGGAGATTGCAAGAGACCCAGTACTTC	CASAPGRLQETQYF
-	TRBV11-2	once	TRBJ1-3	TGTGCCAGCAGCCCAGGCAGCTCTGGAAACACCATATATTTT	CASSPGSSGNTIYF
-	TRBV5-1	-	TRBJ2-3	TGCGCCAGCAGCTTGGAGCGGAAACCCACAGATACGCAGTATTTT	CASSLERKPTDTQYF
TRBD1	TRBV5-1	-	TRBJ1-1	TGCGCCAGCAGCTTGGTGGGGACAGGGAGGGCTGAAGCTTTCTTT	CASSLVGTGRAEAFF
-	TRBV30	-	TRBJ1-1	TGTGCCTGGAGTAGGGGACATACGAACACTGAAGCTTTCTTT	CAWSRGHTNTEAFF
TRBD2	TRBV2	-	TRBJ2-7	TGTGCCAGCAGTTGGGCTAGCGGGAGTGGCAGGGAGCAGTACTTC	CASSWASGSGREQYF
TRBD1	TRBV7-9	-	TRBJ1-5	TGTGCCAGCAGCCCGACAGGGAATCAGCCCCAGCATTTT	CASSPTGNQPQHF